This section outlines one T cell receptor beta chain sequence together with its context. What it binds is unknown. Sequencing used immunoSEQ multiplex PCR; TCRdb keeps in-frame clones, though not all of them. The sample lists more than 55,000 clones, around nine tenths occurring once. The length of the CDR3 is 14 residues. Germline V gives CDR1 SGHRS, CDR2 YFSETQ. Trimming stripped 2 bases from V and 10 bases from J, with 18 bases between. This entry belongs to a study of PD-1 blockade in classical Hodgkin lymphoma. Findings of the study overall: Baseline TCR diversity was reportedly lower in newly diagnosed patients than healthy donors. Anyone who began nivolumab under 1 year after ASCT was excluded.

Every patient was affected by relapse after autologous stem cell transplantation, while exposure to brentuximab vedotin was not uniform. This specimen consisted of peripheral blood mononuclear cells (PBMCs), obtained before the second cycle of nivolumab. V gene TRBV5-1 combines with J gene TRBJ1-2, with D possibly TRBD1 on 6 matching bases. The TCR comes from a human donor with classical Hodgkin lymphoma. As DNA, the CDR3 is TGCGCCAGCAGCTTTCGGGGGGCGCTTAACCTCTACACCTTC. Protein: CASSFRGALNLYTF.